Presented here are 26 T cell receptor beta chains from one specimen sequenced in a study of blood T cell repertoires in COVID-19. Sequencing used immunoSEQ multiplex PCR; TCRdb keeps in-frame clones, though not all of them. Of about 240,000 clones in the sample, about 90% were seen once. The sequenced material came from PBMCs or T cells enriched from blood (not recorded which). These receptor sequences come from a middle-aged woman with acute COVID-19.

J is TRBJ2-6 and V is TRBV3-1 (or the pseudogene TRBV3-2); D is possibly TRBD1 (5 bases). V shed 2 bases and J shed 13 bases, with 21 bases lying between them. CDR3 length: 16 residues. The germline gives CDR1 LGHDT, CDR2 YNNKEL (reference sequence). The CDR3 nucleotides are TGTGCCAGCAGCCAAAAAGGAAGGGGCGGCCCGTGGGTCCTGACTTTC. Translation gives CASSQKGRGGPWVLTF.

The chain links TRBV27 to TRBJ2-7; the match to TRBD2 covers 7 bases. Looked up from germline, CDR1 is MNHEY and CDR2 is SMNVEV (reference sequence). The CDR3 is 14 amino acids. The trim removed 6 bases at V and 5 bases at J, leaving 10 bases unmatched. CDR3 sequence (DNA): TGTGCCAGCAGCCCGAGGACTAGTTCCAACGAGCAGTACTTC. This translates into CASSPRTSSNEQYF.

The chain employs TRBV5-1 and TRBJ1-3, with D tentatively TRBD1 (5 bases). Germline V CDR1 and CDR2: SGHRS, YFSETQ. The CDR3 has 14 residues. Trimming took off 3 bases at V and 8 bases at J, with 15 bases between the two ends. The CDR3 loop reads CASSSGLAGDTIYF. CDR3 nucleotides: TGCGCCAGCAGCTCTGGACTTGCGGGGGACACCATATATTTT.

The chain uses TRBV11-2 and TRBJ1-2; 7 nucleotides align to TRBD1. The CDR3 sequence is 15 residues long. The germline V gene has CDR1 SGHAT and CDR2 FQNNGV. Trimming took 3 bases from V and 5 from J; bases not matched to a gene: 9. The CDR3 loop is CASSLDRTTGYGYTF. The DNA for the CDR3 is TGTGCCAGCAGCTTGGACAGGACGACGGGATATGGCTACACCTTC.

V usage is TRBV18 and J usage is TRBJ1-1, with 7 bases fitting TRBD1. With 3 bases clipped from V and 1 base from J, the junction kept 5 bases outside the gene matches. The germline CDR1 and CDR2 sequences are KGHSH and LQKENI. There are 15 residues in the CDR3. CDR3 DNA: TGTGCCAGCTCACCCGCCGGGACAGAGAACACTGAAGCTTTCTTT. Amino acid sequence: CASSPAGTENTEAFF.

V is TRBV5-1 and J is TRBJ1-1; the match to TRBD1 covers 7 bases. Germline trimming cut 4 bases from V and 4 bases from J; bases unmatched to any gene: 19. The CDR3 has 18 amino acids. Germline CDR1 and CDR2: SGHRS and YFSETQ. The CDR3: CASSPAHRGSFLGTEAFF. The CDR3 DNA reads as TGCGCCAGCAGCCCAGCGCACAGGGGATCTTTCCTGGGCACTGAAGCTTTCTTT.

V is TRBV5-4 and J is TRBJ2-3, with TRBD1 identical over 7 bases. The CDR3 contains 15 residues. The V gene end was trimmed by 4 bases and the J gene end by 1 base; junction bases not matched to a gene: 6. The germline V gene encodes CDR1 SGHNT and CDR2 YYREEE (reference sequence). The DNA for the CDR3 is TGTGCCAGCAGCCCACAGGGGTATGGCACAGATACGCAGTATTTT. This gives the protein CASSPQGYGTDTQYF.

The V call is TRBV11-3, the J call TRBJ2-7, with D perhaps matching TRBD2 (7 bases). Looked up from germline, CDR1 is SGHNT and CDR2 is YENEEA. The CDR3 contains 17 residues. V was shortened by 5 bases and J by 0 bases, with 20 bases between the two germline ends. The DNA of the CDR3 is TGTGCCAGCAGCCCCTCGGGGGGCGGGAGACCCTCCTACGAGCAGTACTTC. As protein: CASSPSGGGRPSYEQYF.

The J gene is TRBJ2-1, the V gene TRBV7-9; TRBD1 matches 10 bases. The junction had 8 bases not matched to a gene; V was cut back by 4 bases and J by 8 bases. This CDR3 spans 15 amino acids. Germline CDR1 is SEHNR and CDR2 is FQNEAQ (reference sequence). CDR3 sequence: CASSSSDRGRDEQFF. In DNA, the CDR3 is TGTGCCAGCAGCTCCTCGGACAGGGGGAGGGATGAGCAGTTCTTC.

The chain carries TRBV13 and TRBJ2-7; D might be TRBD2 (6 bases). V was clipped by 0 bases and J by 4 bases, with 22 bases between them. The CDR3 is made up of 18 amino acids. Germline V gene data show CDR1 as PRHDT and CDR2 as FYEKMQ (reference sequence). In DNA, the CDR3 is TGTGCCAGCAGCTTAGGGCCCAGCGGGCCCATCCCATATTACGAGCAGTACTTC. As protein: CASSLGPSGPIPYYEQYF.

This clone is a singleton in its sample. The V call is TRBV6-5, the J call TRBJ2-2; tentative D call: TRBD1 (6 bases). Trimming pared 7 bases from V and 1 base from J, leaving 10 bases between. CDR1 MNHEY and CDR2 SVGAGI come from the germline V gene. The CDR3 covers 14 residues. Written as DNA, the CDR3 is TGTGCCAGCACAGGACAGATGAACACCGGGGAGCTGTTTTTT. Translating it yields CASTGQMNTGELFF.

The V and J genes are TRBV5-1 and TRBJ2-3; D gene unclear. The CDR3 extends over 13 amino acids. The germline V and J ends were trimmed by 0 bases and 9 bases, with 11 bases remaining between them. Germline lookup yields CDR1 SGHRS and CDR2 YFSETQ. The DNA for the CDR3 is TGCGCCAGCAGCTTGGAAGGTGGAGTGACGCAGTATTTT. It yields the protein CASSLEGGVTQYF.

V is TRBV11-3 and J is TRBJ1-4, with 8 bases matching TRBD1. Germline V gene sequence: CDR1 SGHNT, CDR2 YENEEA. The ends lost 4 bases at V and 6 bases at J; junction bases unmatched: 4. This CDR3 has 14 residues. The CDR3 DNA follows: TGTGCCAGCAGCTCGGGACAGGTCGATGAAAAACTGTTTTTT. Protein: CASSSGQVDEKLFF.

The V and J genes are TRBV19 and TRBJ1-2, with TRBD1 as a possible D gene (5 bases). CDR1 is LNHDA, CDR2 SQIVND, per germline (reference sequence). Trimming shortened V by 6 bases and J by 7 bases, and 21 bases separated the two germline ends. CDR3 size: 15 residues. This chain's CDR3 is CASRLRRGGSGGYTF. The DNA for the CDR3 is TGTGCCAGTAGACTCCGCCGGGGGGGAAGTGGTGGCTACACCTTC.

The chain recombines TRBV11-2 with TRBJ2-7; a possible D gene is TRBD2 (5 bases). Per germline, CDR1 SGHAT and CDR2 FQNNGV. The CDR3 spans 14 residues. V was trimmed by 5 bases and J by 2 bases, leaving 13 bases between them. The CDR3 loop is CASSRSAQTYEQYF. For the CDR3, the DNA is TGTGCCAGCAGCCGTAGCGCCCAAACCTACGAGCAGTACTTC. Full variable domain (remainder filled in from reference TRBV11-2 and TRBJ2-7): EAGVAQSPRYKIIEKRQSVAFWCNPISGHATLYWYQQILGQGPKLLIQFQNNGVVDDSQLPKDRFSAERLKGVDSTLKIQPAKLEDSAVYLCASSRSAQTYEQYFGPGTRLTVT.

CDR3 coding DNA: TGTGCCAGCAGCTTGGGCTATTCTGGCGGGAGTTCTACCGGGGAGCTGTTTTTT. This translates into CASSLGYSGGSSTGELFF. The V and J genes are TRBV5-4 and TRBJ2-2; 7 bases fit TRBD2. J gave up 5 bases and V 0 bases, and 13 bases lay outside the gene matches. Germline V lookup: CDR1 SGHNT, CDR2 YYREEE (reference sequence). The length of the CDR3 is 18 residues.

The rearrangement links TRBV7-2 to TRBJ2-7, with TRBD2 as a possible D gene (5 bases). The germline CDR1 and CDR2 sequences are SGHTA and FQGNSA. The germline V and J ends were trimmed by 2 bases and 0 bases, with 11 bases remaining between them. This CDR3 has 15 residues. CDR3 sequence: CASSLSVGASYEQYF. The CDR3 coding sequence is TGTGCCAGCAGCTTAAGCGTGGGAGCCTCCTACGAGCAGTACTTC.

This clone has just a few counts. The chain uses TRBV11-3 and TRBJ2-7, with 14 nucleotides matching TRBD2. The germline CDR1 and CDR2 sequences are SGHNT and YENEEA. Losses at the gene ends were 5 bases for V and 12 bases for J; bases not matched to a gene: 9. The CDR3 is 14 amino acids. The CDR3 DNA sequence: TGTGCCAGCAGCCCGACGACTAGCGGGAGGGGGGCGTACTTC. Protein product: CASSPTTSGRGAYF.

This clone was found once. V usage is TRBV7-6 and J usage is TRBJ2-1, with TRBD1 matching over 8 bases. CDR1 is SGHVS and CDR2 is FNYEAQ in the germline V gene. J gave up 8 bases and V 2 bases, and 5 bases lay outside the gene matches. The CDR3 is 14 amino acids. The CDR3 is CASSLSTTGDEQFF. The CDR3 DNA reads TGTGCCAGCAGCTTATCCACGACAGGGGATGAGCAGTTCTTC. Together with reference TRBV7-6 and TRBJ2-1, the CDR3 gives the full variable domain: GAGVSQSPRYKVTKRGQDVALRCDPISGHVSLYWYRQALGQGPEFLTYFNYEAQQDKSGLPNDRFSAERPEGSISTLTIQRTEQRDSAMYRCASSLSTTGDEQFFGPGTRLTVL.

V and J are TRBV2 and TRBJ1-6; D may be TRBD1 (5 bases). The length of the CDR3 is 13 residues. Trimming took 7 bases from V and 7 from J, leaving 11 bases between them. Germline assignment: CDR1 SNHLY and CDR2 FYNNEI. Written as DNA, the CDR3 is TGTGCCAGCATGGGACTTAGGAATTCACCCCTCCACTTT. Its protein is CASMGLRNSPLHF.

The chain joins TRBV19 to TRBJ1-2; 8 bases are a match to TRBD1. The CDR3 is 11 amino acids. Per germline, CDR1 LNHDA and CDR2 SQIVND (reference sequence). The V segment lost 7 bases and the J segment 7 bases; nucleotides outside the gene matches: 2. In DNA, the CDR3 is TGTGCCAGTACAGGGGGCCGTGGCTACACCTTC. This encodes CASTGGRGYTF.

The CDR3 DNA is TGTGCCAGCGGGGGGGACGGGAGTCAGTACAATGAGCAGTTCTTC. Its translation is CASGGDGSQYNEQFF. J is TRBJ2-1 and V is TRBV6-5; TRBD2 matches at 7 bases. There are 15 residues in the CDR3. Trimming cost V 8 bases and J 4 bases; bases outside gene matches: 11. Germline CDR1 is MNHEY and CDR2 is SVGAGI.

The chain links TRBV29-1 to TRBJ2-7; a possible D gene is TRBD2 (6 bases). Germline V lookup: CDR1 SQVTM, CDR2 ANQGSEA. The CDR3 has 13 residues. Trimming removed 7 bases at V and 4 bases at J, with 17 bases between. Written as DNA, the CDR3 is TGCAGCGCATTAGCGGAGCTACCGTACGAGCAGTACTTC. Its translation: CSALAELPYEQYF.

The rearrangement joins TRBV30 to TRBJ2-1; 8 nucleotides align to TRBD2. Germline assignment: CDR1 GTSNPN and CDR2 SVGIG (reference sequence). This CDR3 is 14 amino acids long. Trimming at V came to 5 bases and at J to 2 bases, leaving 5 bases not matched to a gene. This chain's CDR3 is CAWRTGLAYNEQFF. For the CDR3, the DNA is TGTGCCTGGCGCACGGGACTAGCCTACAATGAGCAGTTCTTC. Based on the CDR3 plus reference TRBV30 and TRBJ2-1, the full variable domain is SQTIHQWPATLVQPVGSPLSLECTVEGTSNPNLYWYRQAAGRGLQLLFYSVGIGQISSEVPQNLSASRPQDRQFILSSKKLLLSDSGFYLCAWRTGLAYNEQFFGPGTRLTVL.

This sequence joins TRBV7-8 and TRBJ2-7, with 8 bases fitting TRBD1. CDR1 is SGHVS and CDR2 is FQNEAQ in the germline V gene. This CDR3 contains 14 residues. V trimming: 5 bases; J trimming: 4 bases; junction bases outside the gene matches: 7. The CDR3 sequence is CASSRTGTGYEQYF. CDR3 DNA sequence: TGTGCCAGCAGCCGCACAGGGACAGGATACGAGCAGTACTTC.

The V call is TRBV18, the J call TRBJ2-7; no reliable D call. Trimming shortened V by 3 bases and J by 0 bases, and 12 bases separated the two germline ends. CDR3 length: 15 residues. Per the germline V gene, CDR1 is KGHSH and CDR2 is LQKENI. CDR3 nucleotides: TGTGCCAGCTCACCGGGCACGGCCTTCTCCTACGAGCAGTACTTC. It codes for CASSPGTAFSYEQYF.